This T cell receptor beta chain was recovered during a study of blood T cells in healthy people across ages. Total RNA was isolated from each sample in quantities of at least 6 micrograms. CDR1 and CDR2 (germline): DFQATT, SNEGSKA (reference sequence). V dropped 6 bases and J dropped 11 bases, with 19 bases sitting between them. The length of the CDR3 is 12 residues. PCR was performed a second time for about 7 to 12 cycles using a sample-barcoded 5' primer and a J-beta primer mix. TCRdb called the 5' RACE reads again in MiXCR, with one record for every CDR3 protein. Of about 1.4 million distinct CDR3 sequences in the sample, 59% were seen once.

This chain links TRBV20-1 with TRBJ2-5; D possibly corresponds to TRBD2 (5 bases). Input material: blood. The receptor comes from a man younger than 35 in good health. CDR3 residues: CSASRPYGEQYF. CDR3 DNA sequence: TGCAGTGCCTCAAGACCCTATGGGGAGCAGTACTTC.